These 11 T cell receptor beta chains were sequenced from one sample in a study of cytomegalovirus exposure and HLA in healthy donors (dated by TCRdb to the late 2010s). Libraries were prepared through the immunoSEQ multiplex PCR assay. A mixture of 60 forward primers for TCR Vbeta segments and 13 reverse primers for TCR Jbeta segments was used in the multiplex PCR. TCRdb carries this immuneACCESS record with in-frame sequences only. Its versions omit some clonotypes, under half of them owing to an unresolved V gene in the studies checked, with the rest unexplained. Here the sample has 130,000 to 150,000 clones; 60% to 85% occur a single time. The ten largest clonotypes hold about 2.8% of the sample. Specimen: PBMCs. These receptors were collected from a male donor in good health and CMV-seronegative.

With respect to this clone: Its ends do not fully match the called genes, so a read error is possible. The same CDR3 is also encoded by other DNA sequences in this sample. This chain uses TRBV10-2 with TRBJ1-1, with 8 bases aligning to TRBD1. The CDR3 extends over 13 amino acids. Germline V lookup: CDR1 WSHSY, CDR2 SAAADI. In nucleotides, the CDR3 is TGCGCCAGCAGTGACAGGGGGCGCACTGAGGCTTTCTTT. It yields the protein CASSDRGRTEAFF.

CDR3 residues: CSAPGQGVDGYTF. The CDR3, as DNA: TGCAGCGCACCGGGACAGGGGGTTGATGGCTACACCTTC. The V call is TRBV29-1, the J call TRBJ1-2; 11 nucleotides match TRBD1. V trimming: 7 bases; J trimming: 6 bases; junction bases outside the gene matches: 7. Germline CDR1 SQVTM, CDR2 ANQGSEA. This CDR3 is built from 13 residues.

The CDR3 DNA reads TGTGCCAGCAGCGAGCAGGGGAACTCTGGAAACACCATATATTTT. Translated: CASSEQGNSGNTIYF. The J gene is TRBJ1-3, the V gene TRBV9; TRBD1 might be the D (6 bases). The ends were cut back, 3 bases at V and 0 bases at J, with 10 bases in the middle. The CDR3 totals 15 residues. CDR1 is SGDLS and CDR2 is YYNGEE in the germline V gene.

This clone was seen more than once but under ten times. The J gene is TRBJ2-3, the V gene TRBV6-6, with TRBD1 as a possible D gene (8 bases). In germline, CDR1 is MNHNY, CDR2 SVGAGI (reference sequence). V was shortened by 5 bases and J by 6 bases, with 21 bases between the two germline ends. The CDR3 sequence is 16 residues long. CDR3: CASSQGGTGRKDTQYF. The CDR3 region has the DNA TGTGCCAGCAGTCAGGGGGGGACAGGCCGCAAGGATACGCAGTATTTT.

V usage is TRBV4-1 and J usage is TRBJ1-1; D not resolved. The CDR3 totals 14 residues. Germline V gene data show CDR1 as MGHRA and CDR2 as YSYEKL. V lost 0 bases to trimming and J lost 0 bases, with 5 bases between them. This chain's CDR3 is CASSQDAVNTEAFF. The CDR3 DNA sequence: TGCGCCAGCAGCCAAGATGCGGTGAACACTGAAGCTTTCTTT.

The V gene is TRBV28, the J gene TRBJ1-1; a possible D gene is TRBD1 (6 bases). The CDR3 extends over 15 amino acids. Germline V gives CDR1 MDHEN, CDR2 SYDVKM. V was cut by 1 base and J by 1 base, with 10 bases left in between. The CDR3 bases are TGTGCCAGCAGTTTATTACAGGGTAAGAACACTGAAGCTTTCTTT. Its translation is CASSLLQGKNTEAFF. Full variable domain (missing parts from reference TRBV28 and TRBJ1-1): DVKVTQSSRYLVKRTGEKVFLECVQDMDHENMFWYRQDPGLGLRLIYFSYDVKMKEKGDIPEGYSVSREKKERFSLILESASTNQTSMYLCASSLLQGKNTEAFFGQGTRLTVV.

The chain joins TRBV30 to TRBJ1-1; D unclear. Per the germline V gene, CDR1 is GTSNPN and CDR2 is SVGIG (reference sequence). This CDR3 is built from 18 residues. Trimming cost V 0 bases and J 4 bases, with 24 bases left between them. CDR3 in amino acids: CAWSVGEGSLGLGTEAFF. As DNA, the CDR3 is TGTGCCTGGAGTGTCGGGGAAGGCAGTCTGGGTTTGGGCACTGAAGCTTTCTTT.

CDR3 DNA: TGTGCCAGCAGTTCGACAGGCTCAAATGAAGCTTTCTTT. This codes for CASSSTGSNEAFF. The chain has TRBV6-6 and TRBJ1-1; D might be TRBD1 (6 bases). V lost 4 bases, J lost 7 bases, and 13 bases lay in between. Germline loops: CDR1 MNHNY, CDR2 SVGAGI (reference sequence). The CDR3 runs 13 residues.

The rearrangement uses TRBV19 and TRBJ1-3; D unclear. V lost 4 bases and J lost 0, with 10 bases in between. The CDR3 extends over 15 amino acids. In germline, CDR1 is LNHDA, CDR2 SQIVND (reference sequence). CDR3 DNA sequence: TGTGCCAGTAGTAAAGAACAAAACTCTGGAAACACCATATATTTT. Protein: CASSKEQNSGNTIYF.

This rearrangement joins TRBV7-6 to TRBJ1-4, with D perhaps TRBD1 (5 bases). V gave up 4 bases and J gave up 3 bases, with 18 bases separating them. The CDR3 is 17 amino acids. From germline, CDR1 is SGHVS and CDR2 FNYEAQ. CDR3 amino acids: CASSSPLGGSANEKLFF. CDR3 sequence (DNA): TGTGCCAGCAGCTCGCCGTTGGGGGGTTCGGCTAATGAAAAACTGTTTTTT.

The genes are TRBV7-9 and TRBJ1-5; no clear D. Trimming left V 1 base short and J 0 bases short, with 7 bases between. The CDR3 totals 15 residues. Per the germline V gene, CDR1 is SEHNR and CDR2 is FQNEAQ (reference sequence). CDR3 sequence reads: CASSLGHLSNQPQHF. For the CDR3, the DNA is TGTGCCAGCAGCTTAGGACACCTTAGCAATCAGCCCCAGCATTTT. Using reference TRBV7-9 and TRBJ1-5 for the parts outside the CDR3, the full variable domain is DTGVSQNPRHKITKRGQNVTFRCDPISEHNRLYWYRQTLGQGPEFLTYFQNEAQLEKSRLLSDRFSAERPKGSFSTLEIQRTEQGDSAMYLCASSLGHLSNQPQHFGDGTRLSIL.